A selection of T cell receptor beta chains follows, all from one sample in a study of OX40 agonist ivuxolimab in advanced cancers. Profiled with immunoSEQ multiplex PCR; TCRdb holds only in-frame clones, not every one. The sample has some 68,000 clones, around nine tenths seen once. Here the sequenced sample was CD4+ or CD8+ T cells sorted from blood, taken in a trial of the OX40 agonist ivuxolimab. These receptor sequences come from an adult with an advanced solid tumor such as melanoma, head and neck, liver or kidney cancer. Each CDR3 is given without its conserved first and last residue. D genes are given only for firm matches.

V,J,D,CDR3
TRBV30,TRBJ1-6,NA,AWRSSYNSPLH
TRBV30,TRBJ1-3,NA,AWARGISGNTIY
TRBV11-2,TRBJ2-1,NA,ASSSRGLINEQF
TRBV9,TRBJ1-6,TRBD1,ASSQGQRYNSPLH
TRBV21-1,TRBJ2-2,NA,ASSPWRERTGELF
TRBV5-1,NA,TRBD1,ASSFSSGTGGEQY
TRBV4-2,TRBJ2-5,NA,ASSPPTGTQY
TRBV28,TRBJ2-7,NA,ASRGGLTYEQY
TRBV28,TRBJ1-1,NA,ASSSQEGAF
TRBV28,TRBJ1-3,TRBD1,AIRQGSGNTIY
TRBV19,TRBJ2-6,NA,ASSIGIAGRSGANVLT
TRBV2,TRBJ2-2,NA,ASSETSGFGELF
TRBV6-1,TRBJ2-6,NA,ASRQNSGANVLT
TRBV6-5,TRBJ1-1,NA,ASSYLGFEAF
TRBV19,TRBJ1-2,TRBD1,ASSDQGAGYT
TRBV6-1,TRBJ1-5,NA,ASSGDGNSNQPQH
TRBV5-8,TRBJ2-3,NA,ASSSSTVISDTQY
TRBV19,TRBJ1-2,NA,ASSGQLLLNYGYT
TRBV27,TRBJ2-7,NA,ASSRWTGEQY
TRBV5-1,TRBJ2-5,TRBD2,ASSWGTSGRETQY
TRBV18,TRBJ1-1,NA,ASSPFSVSTSNTEAF
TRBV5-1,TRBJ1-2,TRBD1,ASSAGQGVHRDGYT
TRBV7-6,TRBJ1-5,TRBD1,ASSLGTVSNQPQH
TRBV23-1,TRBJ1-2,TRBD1,ASSQKTLWTGGKSYGYT